This T cell receptor (beta chain) was recorded in a study of PD-L1 blockade in urothelial cancer. About the study: When tumor samples were examined, their median T cell count was 1,402. The study, taken as a whole, reports: Patients showing durable benefit displayed a greater abundance of tumor-infiltrating T lymphocytes.

Using immunoSEQ multiplex PCR, the repertoire was profiled, and TCRdb retains in-frame clones only, with some absent. The table shows a few hundred clones, with 35% to 40% occurring only once. Between the trimmed V and J ends, which lost 5 bases and 0 bases, there was a span of 11 bases. The CDR3 is 14 amino acids. Looked up from germline, CDR1 is LNHDA and CDR2 is SQIVND (reference sequence). Worth noting for this clone: The antigen is undetermined.

The source material was tumor tissue, sampled before atezolizumab (anti-PD-L1) treatment. The receptor comes from an older man with urothelial cancer. The rearrangement joins TRBV19 to TRBJ2-7, with D tentatively TRBD1 (5 bases). CDR3 sequence (DNA): TGTGCCAGTAGTTTTGGCAGGGACTCCTACGAGCAGTACTTC. This translates into CASSFGRDSYEQYF.